The clone carrying this T cell receptor beta chain was picked up a small number of times. The sample comes from a study of blood T cell repertoires in COVID-19. For the study at large: COVID-19 samples, acute and convalescent, were from the United States, Italy and Spain. PBMCs, B-cell-depleted T cells, or T cells were the source of the cDNA or gDNA that made up the material.

Original handling: Reference gene primer amplification in the assay estimated nucleated cell counts. The method was immunoSEQ multiplex PCR; TCRdb's version includes in-frame clones alone and lacks a portion of them. V, J and clone size were drawn from that table, and D and trimming were deduced from the DNA. The repertoire includes about 200,000 clones, 70% to 90% of them detected once, and more than 4.5% sits in the top ten. Per germline, CDR1 SGHRS and CDR2 YFSETQ. Unmatched junction bases numbered 5, after V lost 0 bases and J lost 7 bases. This CDR3 comprises 15 residues. This chain joins TRBV5-1 and TRBJ2-2; 8 nucleotides match TRBD1. Sequenced input: peripheral blood. The sequence was collected from a woman between 40 and 55 years old with acute or convalescent COVID-19. CDR3 DNA sequence: TGCGCCAGCAGCTTGGGGCAGGGGGCATACGGGGAGCTGTTTTTT. Its protein product is CASSLGQGAYGELFF.